The 24 T cell receptor beta chains in this list originate from one sample, sequenced in a study of cytomegalovirus exposure and HLA in healthy donors. TCRdb's copy holds only in-frame clones and misses some; the assay was immunoSEQ multiplex PCR. Seen here are about 260,000 clones, less than 95% observed once, and the top ten hold around 3.1%. Sequencing was carried out using PBMCs. The source is a young woman in good health and CMV-seronegative.

This sequence joins TRBV4-2 and TRBJ2-7; possibly TRBD1 for D (5 bases). The CDR3 spans 14 residues. Germline V gives CDR1 LGHNA, CDR2 YNFKEQ. V gave up 0 bases and J gave up 3 bases, with 9 bases separating them. As DNA, the CDR3 is TGTGCCAGCAGCCAAGAGGGAACAGGCTACGAGCAGTACTTC. Its protein product is CASSQEGTGYEQYF.

The chain has TRBV9 and TRBJ2-1, with 13 bases identical to TRBD2. Germline CDR1 reads SGDLS; CDR2 reads YYNGEE. The V segment lost 2 bases and the J segment 14 bases; nucleotides outside the gene matches: 10. This CDR3 is 15 amino acids long. This CDR3 is CASSVGLAGEVGEFF. The CDR3 region has the DNA TGTGCCAGCAGCGTTGGACTAGCGGGAGAGGTAGGGGAGTTCTTC.

This chain uses TRBV7-3 with TRBJ2-3; 7 bases fit TRBD1. Germline V gene data show CDR1 as SGHTA and CDR2 as FQGTGA. The CDR3 is 14 amino acids. V was pared by 4 bases and J by 2 bases, with 3 bases of the junction left unmatched. The CDR3 DNA reads as TGTGCCAGCAGCTCGGGACAGCTCACAGATACGCAGTATTTT. Translation gives CASSSGQLTDTQYF. The entire variable domain, with the rest obtained from reference TRBV7-3 and TRBJ2-3, is as follows: GAGVSQTPSNKVTEKGKYVELRCDPISGHTALYWYRQSLGQGPEFLIYFQGTGAADDSGLPNDRFFAVRPEGSVSTLKIQRTERGDSAVYLCASSSGQLTDTQYFGPGTRLTVL.

The chain is built from TRBV6-1 and TRBJ1-1, with D uncertain. The CDR3 consists of 12 residues. V was shortened by 1 base and J by 6 bases, with 6 bases between the two germline ends. CDR1 is MNHNS, CDR2 SASEGT, per germline. The CDR3 DNA reads as TGTGCCAGCAGTGAAGGGTCCGCTGAAGCTTTCTTT. Protein product: CASSEGSAEAFF.

The genes are TRBV7-2 and TRBJ2-4; D call uncertain. The CDR3 totals 17 residues. V was shortened by 1 base and J by 0 bases, with 13 bases between the two germline ends. CDR1 is SGHTA and CDR2 is FQGNSA in the germline V gene. The chain's CDR3 is CASSLDLGLGAKNIQYF. CDR3 DNA: TGTGCCAGCAGCTTAGATTTGGGGTTGGGAGCCAAAAACATTCAGTACTTC.

The J gene is TRBJ2-7, the V gene TRBV5-4; 12 bases align to TRBD2. Germline V gene data show CDR1 as SGHNT and CDR2 as YYREEE (reference sequence). The CDR3 length is 15 residues. J lost 6 bases, V lost 3 bases, and 7 bases had no gene match. The CDR3 region is CASSSTSGRRGEQYF. DNA of the CDR3: TGTGCCAGCAGCTCAACTAGCGGGAGGAGGGGCGAGCAGTACTTC.

J is TRBJ1-1 and V is TRBV5-8; D is unresolved. This CDR3 comprises 14 residues. From germline, CDR1 is SGHTS and CDR2 YDEGEE. Trimming pared 0 bases from V and 1 base from J, leaving 7 bases between. CDR3 sequence: CASSLAGPNTEAFF. CDR3 DNA: TGTGCCAGCAGCTTGGCGGGCCCGAACACTGAAGCTTTCTTT. The variable domain in full, with the rest retrieved from reference TRBV5-8 and TRBJ1-1, is EAGVTQSPTHLIKTRGQQATLRCSPISGHTSVYWYQQALGLGLQFLLWYDEGEERNRGNFPPRFSGRQFPNYSSELNVNALELEDSALYLCASSLAGPNTEAFFGQGTRLTVV.

A single count supports this clone. This rearrangement joins TRBV28 to TRBJ2-7, with 7 bases identical to TRBD1. Losses at the gene ends were 2 bases for V and 2 bases for J; bases not matched to a gene: 6. In germline, CDR1 is MDHEN, CDR2 SYDVKM. The CDR3 length is 15 residues. The CDR3 protein is CASSLITGVTYEQYF. CDR3 DNA: TGTGCCAGCAGTTTAATAACAGGGGTAACCTACGAGCAGTACTTC. The entire variable domain, with the rest obtained from reference TRBV28 and TRBJ2-7, is as follows: DVKVTQSSRYLVKRTGEKVFLECVQDMDHENMFWYRQDPGLGLRLIYFSYDVKMKEKGDIPEGYSVSREKKERFSLILESASTNQTSMYLCASSLITGVTYEQYFGPGTRLTVT.

This clone was recorded once. V usage is TRBV9 and J usage is TRBJ2-5; 16 bases line up with TRBD2. CDR1 is SGDLS and CDR2 is YYNGEE in the germline V gene. V gave up 2 bases and J gave up 5 bases; unmatched junction bases: 3. The CDR3 is 16 amino acids. Here the CDR3 reads CASSVGLAGGGETQYF. The CDR3 nucleotides are TGTGCCAGCAGCGTGGGACTAGCGGGAGGGGGGGAGACCCAGTACTTC.

The chain is built from TRBV7-2 and TRBJ2-3; 10 bases fit TRBD2. Germline trimming cut 4 bases from V and 2 bases from J; bases unmatched to any gene: 3. CDR3 size: 15 residues. CDR1 SGHTA and CDR2 FQGNSA come from the germline V gene. CDR3 in amino acids: CASSWTSGNTDTQYF. The CDR3 DNA sequence: TGTGCCAGCAGCTGGACTAGCGGTAACACAGATACGCAGTATTTT.

J is TRBJ1-5 and V is TRBV6-1; no definite D call. CDR1 and CDR2 from the germline V gene are MNHNS and SASEGT. The germline V and J ends were trimmed by 6 bases and 1 base, with 4 bases remaining between them. This CDR3 contains 12 residues. CDR3 DNA: TGTGCCAGCAGGGGGAGCAATCAGCCCCAGCATTTT. This sequence encodes CASRGSNQPQHF.

The chain employs TRBV1 and TRBJ1-4. TRBV1 is a pseudogene. The CDR3 runs 20 residues. Here the CDR3 DNA reads TGCACCAGCAGCCCCATTGCATGGACTGGGGATGGCCAGGTTAATGAAAAACTGTTTTTT. Amino acids: CTSSPIAWTGDGQVNEKLFF.

V and J are TRBV29-1 and TRBJ2-7; no clear D. The V and J ends lost 3 bases and 0 bases respectively, with 12 bases between them. Germline CDR1 is SQVTM and CDR2 is ANQGSEA. The CDR3 sequence is 14 residues long. CDR3 DNA sequence: TGCAGCGTTGATGGTGGGCAAAGCTCCTACGAGCAGTACTTC. Encoded protein: CSVDGGQSSYEQYF.

This chain connects TRBV6-5 to TRBJ2-7, with D perhaps TRBD2 (5 bases). Germline CDR1 and CDR2: MNHEY and SVGAGI. V gave up 3 bases and J gave up 0 bases, with 9 bases separating them. This CDR3 has 14 amino acids. For the CDR3, the DNA is TGTGCCAGCAGTTATGGAGGAAACTCCTACGAGCAGTACTTC. Translated: CASSYGGNSYEQYF.

This clone was counted a few times. This sequence joins TRBV6-1 and TRBJ2-7, with a weak D call TRBD1 (6 bases). Looked up from germline, CDR1 is MNHNS and CDR2 is SASEGT. V was cut by 3 bases and J by 3 bases, with 18 bases left in between. The CDR3 totals 16 residues. The DNA of the CDR3 is TGTGCCAGCAGTGACACCCACGGGACACGATACTACGAGCAGTACTTC. Amino acid sequence: CASSDTHGTRYYEQYF.

The sample holds a few counts of this clone. J is TRBJ2-7 and V is TRBV6-6, with D tentatively TRBD2 (6 bases). V was clipped by 0 bases and J by 3 bases, with 9 bases between them. There are 14 residues in the CDR3. Germline values: CDR1 MNHNY, CDR2 SVGAGI (reference sequence). The DNA of the CDR3 is TGTGCCAGCAGTTACTCGCGGGGTAGCTACGAGCAGTACTTC. The encoded protein is CASSYSRGSYEQYF.

The chain employs TRBV19 and TRBJ1-2, with a tentative D call TRBD1 (6 bases). CDR1 LNHDA and CDR2 SQIVND come from the germline V gene (reference sequence). Trimming removed 3 bases from V and 4 bases from J, with 18 bases in between. The CDR3 loop spans 16 amino acids. The CDR3 here is CASSISPGTSSYGYTF. The CDR3, as DNA: TGTGCCAGTAGTATTTCCCCCGGGACATCTTCCTATGGCTACACCTTC.

In this sample, this clone turned up once. The V call is TRBV9, the J call TRBJ2-3, with 7 bases aligning to TRBD1. The J segment lost 2 bases and the V segment lost 0 bases, leaving 6 bases of the junction unmatched. CDR3 size: 16 residues. Germline values: CDR1 SGDLS, CDR2 YYNGEE. The DNA of the CDR3 is TGTGCCAGCAGCGTAGCCTTACAGGGGAACACAGATACGCAGTATTTT. Its protein is CASSVALQGNTDTQYF. The full variable domain, rest sourced from reference TRBV9 and TRBJ2-3, is DSGVTQTPKHLITATGQRVTLRCSPRSGDLSVYWYQQSLDQGLQFLIQYYNGEERAKGNILERFSAQQFPDLHSELNLSSLELGDSALYFCASSVALQGNTDTQYFGPGTRLTVL.

The chain is built from TRBV7-3 and TRBJ2-3; D not certain. This CDR3 region has 17 residues. From germline, CDR1 is SGHTA and CDR2 FQGTGA. The ends were cut back, 2 bases at V and 0 bases at J, with 15 bases in the middle. The CDR3 sequence is CASSLYAGRTSTDTQYF. For the CDR3, the DNA is TGTGCCAGCAGCTTATATGCCGGGCGTACTAGCACAGATACGCAGTATTTT.

V usage is TRBV11-3 and J usage is TRBJ2-3, with 7 nucleotides matching TRBD2. After removal of 3 bases from V and 2 bases from J, the junction contained 11 bases not matched to a gene. The CDR3 is 17 amino acids. Germline CDR1 and CDR2: SGHNT and YENEEA. DNA of the CDR3: TGTGCCAGCAGCTTGGGTTTCCGAGCGGGGATCACAGATACGCAGTATTTT. Encoded protein: CASSLGFRAGITDTQYF. The entire variable domain, with the rest obtained from reference TRBV11-3 and TRBJ2-3, is as follows: EAGVVQSPRYKIIEKKQPVAFWCNPISGHNTLYWYLQNLGQGPELLIRYENEEAVDDSQLPKDRFSAERLKGVDSTLKIQPAELGDSAVYLCASSLGFRAGITDTQYFGPGTRLTVL.

The chain combines TRBV6-1 with TRBJ1-1; a weak D match, TRBD1 (5 bases). V was cut by 1 base and J by 5 bases, with 11 bases left in between. The CDR3 length is 14 residues. Germline CDR1 MNHNS, CDR2 SASEGT. CDR3 sequence reads: CASSEVGGDTEAFF. The CDR3 DNA sequence: TGTGCCAGCAGTGAAGTGGGGGGGGATACTGAAGCTTTCTTT.

The chain joins TRBV25-1 to TRBJ2-7; maybe TRBD1 (5 bases). V shed 3 bases and J shed 0 bases, with 12 bases lying between them. The CDR3 loop spans 15 amino acids. Germline-derived CDR1 and CDR2 are MGHDK and SYGVNS. The CDR3 coding sequence is TGTGCCAGCAGTGACCTTAGACAGTTCTCCTACGAGCAGTACTTC. This gives the protein CASSDLRQFSYEQYF.

This chain uses TRBV9 with TRBJ2-1, with TRBD2 matching over 7 bases. CDR1 SGDLS and CDR2 YYNGEE come from the germline V gene. After removal of 0 bases from V and 8 bases from J, the junction contained 14 bases not matched to a gene. This CDR3 has 17 residues. Here the CDR3 reads CASSVGVAGEEGYEQFF. The CDR3 DNA follows: TGTGCCAGCAGCGTAGGAGTGGCGGGAGAAGAGGGTTATGAGCAGTTCTTC.

This chain links TRBV6-1 with TRBJ2-7, with D possibly being TRBD1 or TRBD2 (5 bases each). There are 11 residues in the CDR3. Germline CDR1 reads MNHNS; CDR2 reads SASEGT. The V end was cut by 7 bases, the J end by 2 bases, with 6 bases between. The CDR3 here is CASMGAYEQYF. Written as DNA, the CDR3 is TGTGCCAGCATGGGGGCCTACGAGCAGTACTTC.